These T cell receptor beta chains were read from a single sample in a study of cytomegalovirus exposure and HLA in healthy donors. Assay: immunoSEQ multiplex PCR; the TCRdb copy retains only in-frame clones and omits some. The data contain more than 90,000 clones, roughly 68% of them singletons. Sequenced material: PBMCs. Source of these receptors: a man aged 25-45 years in good health and CMV-seropositive. The CDR3 runs from the conserved cysteine through the conserved F or W. The D gene is left open where the match is weak. Some rows have no size entry. The others give once, few or many, or a class for an expanded clone.

abundance,j_gene,v_gene,len,d_gene,CDR3nt,CDR3aa
.,TRBJ2-3,TRBV29-1,13,TRBD1,TGCAGCGTTTGGACAGGGGGCAGAGATACGCAGTATTTT,CSVWTGGRDTQYF
.,TRBJ1-3,TRBV12-5,13,TRBD1,TGTGCTAGTGGTTTGGAGACAGGGATCACCATATATTTT,CASGLETGITIYF
.,TRBJ2-7,TRBV19,12,TRBD1,TGTGCCACCGAGGGGGCGGAAGGCGAGCAGTACTTC,CATEGAEGEQYF
.,TRBJ1-1,TRBV2,14,TRBD1,TGTGCCAGCAGTGGCCCGGGACAGGGGAGGGGAGCTTTCTTT,CASSGPGQGRGAFF
.,TRBJ2-3,TRBV19,14,.,TGTGCCAGTACGGCTCTACAGGCCACAGATACGCAGTATTTT,CASTALQATDTQYF
.,TRBJ1-2,TRBV30,11,.,TGTGCCTGGAGTCTGCCCGCAGTCGCCGTTTTC,CAWSLPAVAVF
.,TRBJ1-5,TRBV19,14,.,TGTGCCAGTAGTGACAATTATAGCAATCAGCCCCAGCATTTT,CASSDNYSNQPQHF
.,TRBJ2-3,TRBV7-9,16,TRBD2,TGTGCCAGCAGCTCCGGAGCGGGGGCCCGCACAGATACGCAGTATTTT,CASSSGAGARTDTQYF
.,TRBJ2-7,TRBV30,14,TRBD1,TGTGCCTGGGAACCGGGACAGGGGGCCTACGAGCAGTACTTC,CAWEPGQGAYEQYF
.,TRBJ2-5,TRBV28,18,TRBD1,TGTGCCAGCAGTTTCCCCCTTAGAACCGAGGGGGCCCAAGAGACCCAGTACTTC,CASSFPLRTEGAQETQYF
.,TRBJ2-1,TRBV27,13,.,TGTGCCAGCAGTTTATTCGGGGGCAATGAGCAGTTCTTC,CASSLFGGNEQFF
.,TRBJ2-1,TRBV10-3,17,TRBD1,TGTGCCATCACCCAACCTCCGGGACAGGGCTTTAGCAATGAGCAGTTCTTC,CAITQPPGQGFSNEQFF
.,TRBJ2-5,TRBV27,17,TRBD2,TGTGCCAGCCGACGTGGGGGAAGCGGGAGGCGCCAAGAGACCCAGTACTTC,CASRRGGSGRRQETQYF
few,TRBJ1-1,TRBV28,13,.,TGTGCCAGCACTCAGACAGAGAACACTGAAGCTTTCTTT,CASTQTENTEAFF
.,TRBJ2-5,TRBV4-1,14,.,TGCGCCAGCAGCCCGTATAAAGGCGGGGAGACCCAGTACTTC,CASSPYKGGETQYF
.,TRBJ2-6,TRBV7-9,16,.,TGTGCCAGCAGCTTTAGGCGGCCCTCTGGGGCCAACGTCCTGACTTTC,CASSFRRPSGANVLTF
.,TRBJ2-2,TRBV14,15,TRBD1,TGTGCCAGCAGCCCTAGACAGGGTGCAGCCGGGGAGCTGTTTTTT,CASSPRQGAAGELFF
.,TRBJ1-4,TRBV5-4,18,TRBD1,TGTGCCAGCAGCACCCGGACAGGAGGGGGCTCAACTAATGAAAAACTGTTTTTT,CASSTRTGGGSTNEKLFF
few,TRBJ1-1,TRBV7-9,15,TRBD1,TGTGCCAGCAGCTTGGGACAGGGAGACAACACTGAAGCTTTCTTT,CASSLGQGDNTEAFF
.,TRBJ2-1,TRBV11-2,15,.,TGTGCCAGCAGCTTAGAACCTAGCCCCTACAATGAGCAGTTCTTC,CASSLEPSPYNEQFF
few,TRBJ2-5,TRBV6-1,19,TRBD2,TGTGCCAGCAGTGAAGTCCACTCTCTTCCCGGGACTAGCAGTGAGACCCAGTACTTC,CASSEVHSLPGTSSETQYF
.,TRBJ1-2,TRBV2,14,TRBD1,TGTGCCAGCAGTGGGGACAGCCTTAGGGAGGGCTACACCTTC,CASSGDSLREGYTF
.,TRBJ2-5,TRBV7-9,14,.,TGTGCCAGCAGCTTAGAGTCGTCCGGAGAGACCCAGTACTTC,CASSLESSGETQYF
.,TRBJ1-2,TRBV7-2,15,.,TGTGCCAGCAGCTTATTTAGGCAAGGGGTCTATGGCTACACCTTC,CASSLFRQGVYGYTF
.,TRBJ2-5,TRBV7-2,13,.,TGTGCCAGCAGCTTAGGTCCTCAAGAGACCCAGTACTTC,CASSLGPQETQYF
.,TRBJ2-7,TRBV5-6,12,.,TGTGCCAGCAGCCTGGAAGGGGTCCACCTCTCCTTC,CASSLEGVHLSF
.,TRBJ2-3,TRBV10-3,19,TRBD2,TGTGCCATCAGTGAGTCGACCGGGACTACCGTTTGGATCACAGATACGCAGTATTTT,CAISESTGTTVWITDTQYF
.,TRBJ1-2,TRBV28,16,TRBD1,TGTGCCAGCAGAGAGGACAGGGGTCGGGCTAACTATGGCTACACCTTC,CASREDRGRANYGYTF
few,TRBJ1-2,TRBV11-2,16,.,TGTGCCAGCAGCTCCGAGTTCGGGTGGGGGGACTATGGCTACACCTTC,CASSSEFGWGDYGYTF
.,TRBJ1-4,TRBV29-1,12,.,TGCAGCGTTGCCAGGGATTATGAAAAACTGTTTTTT,CSVARDYEKLFF
.,TRBJ2-1,TRBV27,16,TRBD2,TGTGCCAGCAGTTTATACGCGGGAGTAGCCTACAATGAGCAGTTCTTC,CASSLYAGVAYNEQFF
.,TRBJ2-1,TRBV4-1,12,.,TGCGCCAGCAGCCAGGAGGCCAATGAGCAGTTCTTC,CASSQEANEQFF
.,TRBJ2-2,TRBV5-5,16,TRBD2,TGTGCCAGCAGCTTGCCGGGGGGAGATTACACCGGGGAGCTGTTTTTT,CASSLPGGDYTGELFF
few,TRBJ1-5,TRBV10-2,12,.,TGCGCCAGCAGTGATCGGAATCAGCCCCAGCATTTT,CASSDRNQPQHF
once,TRBJ2-3,TRBV6-1,13,TRBD2,TGTGCCAGCAGCCTAGCGGGGGAAGATACGCAGTATTTT,CASSLAGEDTQYF
once,TRBJ2-5,TRBV27,15,.,TGTGCCAGCAGTTCATCACTAGTAACGGGAGAGACCCAGTACTTC,CASSSSLVTGETQYF
.,TRBJ2-5,TRBV7-9,15,.,TGTTCCAGCAGCCCCTCGGGGGGCGCACAAGAGACCCAGTACTTC,CSSSPSGGAQETQYF
.,TRBJ1-2,TRBV9,16,.,TGTGCCAGCAGCGTAGGGGCTGAAGGGGGTTCCTATGGCTACACCTTC,CASSVGAEGGSYGYTF
once,TRBJ2-1,TRBV4-3,16,.,TGCGCCAGCAGCCAAGGAACAGGGATGCGGACAACTGAGCAGTTCTTC,CASSQGTGMRTTEQFF
.,TRBJ1-2,TRBV29-1,12,TRBD1,TGCAGCGTCCCGACAGGGCCGAATGGCTACACCTTC,CSVPTGPNGYTF